This T cell receptor (beta chain) was recovered during a study of beta chain features in type 1 diabetes. Turning to the study itself: Patients were similar to healthy donors in age and gender (as well as in cell yields). Study-level points and caveats: An over-representation of cells with high TCR expression could result from cDNA sequencing.

Remarks on this clone: Its antigen is not identified.

The entirety of the isolated RNA underwent reverse transcription, so expressed TCRB transcripts were sequenced. The table came from immunoSEQ multiplex PCR; TCRdb's copy has only in-frame clones and leaves some out. The sample has hundreds of thousands of clones; about 16% are singletons. The CDR3 consists of 12 residues. V dropped 8 bases and J dropped 0 bases, with 8 bases sitting between them. Per the germline V gene, CDR1 is MNHNS and CDR2 is SASEGT. In total, each donor contributed a single heparinised blood draw that averaged roughly 110 mL. CD45RO/CCR7/CD25/CD127/CD95/CD27 sorting isolated CD4+ naive, central memory, regulatory and stem cell-like memory cells.

Sequences were obtained from naive CD4+ T cells from blood. This TCR was sampled from a man aged 18-30 years in good health. The V gene is TRBV6-1, the J gene TRBJ2-7; unclear D gene. The CDR3 DNA reads TGTGCCAGCTCGACGGGCTCCTACGAGCAGTACTTC. Its translation is CASSTGSYEQYF.